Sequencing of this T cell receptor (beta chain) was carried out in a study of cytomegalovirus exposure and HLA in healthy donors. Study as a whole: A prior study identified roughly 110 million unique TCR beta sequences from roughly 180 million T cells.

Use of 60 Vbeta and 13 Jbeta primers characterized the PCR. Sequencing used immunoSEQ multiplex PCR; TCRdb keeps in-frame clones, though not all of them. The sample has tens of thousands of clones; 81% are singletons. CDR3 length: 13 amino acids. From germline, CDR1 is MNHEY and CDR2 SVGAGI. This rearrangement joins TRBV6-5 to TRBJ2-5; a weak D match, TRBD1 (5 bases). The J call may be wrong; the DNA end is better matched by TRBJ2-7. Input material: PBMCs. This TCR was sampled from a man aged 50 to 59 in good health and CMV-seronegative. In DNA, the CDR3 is TGTGCCAGCAGTTCAGGGCGGATCGGCGAGCAGTACTTC. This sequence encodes CASSSGRIGEQYF.